The 25 T cell receptor beta chains below were found in one sample sequenced in a study of response to subunit inactivated influenza vaccine. TCRdb processed the RT-PCR reads anew with MiXCR; each CDR3 protein has one entry. The sample yields 500,000 to 600,000 distinct CDR3 sequences, about 10% seen once. These data were likewise used in another study, on T cells expressing NK-cell markers. As that report states: Production of TCR beta cDNA relied on 5'RACE template switching with UMIs.

The sample consisted of PBMCs from blood, taken on the day of vaccination. These receptors were collected from a man in his fifties who received an inactivated influenza vaccine.

This clonotype was picked up a small number of times. The chain couples TRBV27 to TRBJ1-2; D ambiguous. CDR3 length: 14 residues. The V and J ends lost 6 bases and 2 bases respectively, with 13 bases between them. Germline lookup yields CDR1 MNHEY and CDR2 SMNVEV (reference sequence). This chain's CDR3 is CASSPVQSNYGYTF. Here the CDR3 DNA reads TGTGCCAGCAGCCCAGTGCAGTCGAACTATGGCTACACCTTC.

This clonotype was observed a few times. The DNA for the CDR3 is TGTGCCAGCTCACCTACACAGGGGGCGATCGAGCAGTACTTC. Its protein is CASSPTQGAIEQYF. The J gene is TRBJ2-7, the V gene TRBV18; TRBD1 matches at 9 bases. The V segment lost 3 bases and the J segment 6 bases; nucleotides outside the gene matches: 6. Germline CDR1 and CDR2: KGHSH and LQKENI. This CDR3 spans 14 amino acids.

V usage is TRBV4-1 and J usage is TRBJ2-3; D is ambiguous. The V end lost 5 bases, the J end lost 2 bases, and 8 bases lay between the germline ends. Germline V gene sequence: CDR1 MGHRA, CDR2 YSYEKL. CDR3 length: 13 residues. The CDR3 loop reads CASSTVFTDTQYF. The CDR3 DNA reads TGCGCCAGCAGCACGGTATTCACAGATACGCAGTATTTT.

Note on this clonotype: The junction departs from germline at one end; a sequencing error may be responsible. This chain joins TRBV12-3 or TRBV12-4 and TRBJ1-5; TRBD1 matches at 7 bases. The CDR3 is made up of 16 amino acids. The CDR3 DNA follows: TGTGCCAGCACTTTATCAGGGGGAAGGAGCAATCAGCCCCAGCATTTT. Residues: CASTLSGGRSNQPQHF.

In this sample, this clonotype turned up a few times. The chain joins TRBV7-2 to TRBJ2-1; 8 bases fit TRBD2. Germline CDR1 reads SGHTA; CDR2 reads FQGNSA. The CDR3 loop spans 17 amino acids. J gave up 5 bases and V 2 bases, and 11 bases lay outside the gene matches. The CDR3 sequence is CASSLYGRGLGHNEQFF. CDR3 coding DNA: TGTGCCAGCAGCTTATACGGTCGGGGACTAGGCCACAATGAGCAGTTCTTC.

Remarks on this clonotype: This probably arose from a read error, given a far larger clone one base away. The V and J genes are TRBV5-1 and TRBJ1-1; no clear D gene. Looked up from germline, CDR1 is SGHRS and CDR2 is YFSETQ. The CDR3 consists of 13 residues. CDR3 in DNA: TGCACCAGCAGCCTCTCCTTGAACACTGAAGCTTTCTTT. This codes for CTSSLSLNTEAFF.

This clonotype was detected ten times or more. V and J are TRBV12-3 or TRBV12-4 and TRBJ2-7, with unresolved D. V was pared by 1 base and J by 3 bases, with 10 bases between. This CDR3 spans 14 amino acids. CDR3 loop: CASSLGTLNYEQYF. CDR3 sequence (DNA): TGTGCCAGCAGTTTAGGGACCTTAAACTACGAGCAGTACTTC.

This chain links TRBV5-4 with TRBJ1-3; perhaps TRBD1 as D (5 bases). The CDR3 spans 13 residues. V was shortened by 5 bases and J by 7 bases, with 13 bases between the two germline ends. The germline V gene encodes CDR1 SGHNT and CDR2 YYREEE (reference sequence). The DNA for the CDR3 is TGTGCCAGCAGGAACGCCGGGGGGAACACCATATATTTT. Protein product: CASRNAGGNTIYF.

This clonotype was picked up a small number of times. The V call is TRBV3-1, the J call TRBJ2-7; D call uncertain. With 4 bases removed from V and 3 bases from J, the gap between germline ends came to 10 bases. The germline V gene has CDR1 LGHDT and CDR2 YNNKEL (reference sequence). The length of the CDR3 is 13 residues. This chain's CDR3 is CASSPEFGYEQYF. The CDR3 bases are TGTGCCAGCAGCCCAGAGTTCGGCTACGAGCAGTACTTC.

In its sample, this clonotype was seen many times. The chain is built from TRBV7-2 and TRBJ2-3; no clear D. Germline V lookup: CDR1 SGHTA, CDR2 FQGNSA. The CDR3 contains 13 residues. Deletions cut 7 bases from V and 6 bases from J, with 14 bases between. The CDR3 DNA is TGTGCCAGCACTTCCAGGAGTGGCGATACGCAGTATTTT. Protein product: CASTSRSGDTQYF.

The CDR3 DNA follows: TGCAGTGCTAGAGATTCCCAGGTTCACACAGATACGCAGTATTTT. Protein sequence: CSARDSQVHTDTQYF. The chain has TRBV20-1 and TRBJ2-3; D is undetermined. CDR3 length: 15 residues. V lost 0 bases, J lost 2 bases, and 12 bases lay in between. Germline loops: CDR1 DFQATT, CDR2 SNEGSKA (reference sequence).

The chain joins TRBV5-1 to TRBJ2-7; TRBD2 matches 9 bases. Germline V gene data show CDR1 as SGHRS and CDR2 as YFSETQ. The CDR3 is 15 residues long. The junction had 8 bases not matched to a gene; V was cut back by 3 bases and J by 4 bases. CDR3 bases: TGCGCCAGCAGCTCTCATAGCGGGGGAACGTACGAGCAGTACTTC. The encoded protein is CASSSHSGGTYEQYF.

This clonotype was picked up a small number of times. The chain uses TRBV12-3 or TRBV12-4 and TRBJ2-1; possible D gene TRBD2, 6 bases. This CDR3 spans 14 amino acids. V lost 10 bases, J lost 4 bases, and 17 bases lay in between. The CDR3 here is CAITGLGEYNEQFF. In DNA form, the CDR3 reads TGTGCCATCACGGGACTTGGGGAATACAATGAGCAGTTCTTC.

This clonotype appeared a few times. The chain has TRBV11-1 and TRBJ1-6, with 7 nucleotides matching TRBD1. V lost 5 bases, J lost 8 bases, and 9 bases stayed unmatched. The germline V gene has CDR1 SGHAT and CDR2 FQDESV (reference sequence). The CDR3 is 15 amino acids. CDR3 DNA: TGTGCCAGCAGCACGTTTACAGGGGTCGATTCACCCCTCCACTTT. This sequence encodes CASSTFTGVDSPLHF.

The chain is built from TRBV20-1 and TRBJ2-4, with TRBD2 matching over 15 bases. The CDR3 sequence is 17 residues long. Unmatched junction bases numbered 7, after V lost 0 bases and J lost 7 bases. The germline CDR1 and CDR2 sequences are DFQATT and SNEGSKA (reference sequence). CDR3 coding DNA: TGCAGTGCTAGAGATCCCCGGACTAGCGGGGGGGCGAACATTCAGTACTTC. Its protein is CSARDPRTSGGANIQYF.

This clonotype was detected only a few times. This chain connects TRBV7-2 to TRBJ2-7; no firm D call. V was shortened by 6 bases and J by 2 bases, with 17 bases between the two germline ends. The CDR3 is 15 residues long. Germline V gene data show CDR1 as SGHTA and CDR2 as FQGNSA. CDR3 sequence reads: CASRLTGRPPYEQYF. The CDR3 DNA is TGTGCCAGCAGGTTGACGGGCCGTCCTCCCTACGAGCAGTACTTC.

This clonotype has just a few counts. The chain combines TRBV2 with TRBJ2-3; maybe TRBD2 (5 bases). The CDR3 runs to 14 residues. V was shortened by 8 bases and J by 0 bases, with 12 bases between the two germline ends. Per germline, CDR1 SNHLY and CDR2 FYNNEI. CDR3 amino acids: CASLEGTSTDTQYF. The CDR3 DNA reads TGTGCCAGCCTAGAGGGAACTAGCACAGATACGCAGTATTTT.

This clonotype came up many times. The V and J genes are TRBV6-5 and TRBJ2-1; no reliable D call. The germline V and J ends were trimmed by 5 bases and 2 bases, with 4 bases remaining between them. The CDR3 spans 12 residues. Germline V gene data show CDR1 as MNHEY and CDR2 as SVGAGI. In nucleotides, the CDR3 is TGTGCCAGCAGTCGGGCCTACAATGAGCAGTTCTTC. Its protein product is CASSRAYNEQFF.

This chain joins TRBV28 and TRBJ2-7, with D unresolved. The CDR3 length is 12 residues. V shed 7 bases and J shed 3 bases, with 10 bases lying between them. Germline CDR1 MDHEN, CDR2 SYDVKM. CDR3 in DNA: TGTGCCAGCATCGACGGATTCTACGAGCAGTACTTC. Amino acids: CASIDGFYEQYF.

This clonotype was counted only a few times. The chain carries TRBV7-9 and TRBJ2-1; TRBD2 aligns across 7 bases. V trimming: 5 bases; J trimming: 5 bases; junction bases outside the gene matches: 12. This CDR3 is built from 16 residues. CDR1 is SEHNR and CDR2 is FQNEAQ in the germline V gene (reference sequence). CDR3 amino acids: CASSPPSGAIHNEQFF. For the CDR3, the DNA is TGTGCCAGCAGCCCCCCAAGCGGGGCCATTCACAATGAGCAGTTCTTC. Filled out from reference TRBV7-9 and TRBJ2-1, the complete variable domain reads DTGVSQNPRHKITKRGQNVTFRCDPISEHNRLYWYRQTLGQGPEFLTYFQNEAQLEKSRLLSDRFSAERPKGSFSTLEIQRTEQGDSAMYLCASSPPSGAIHNEQFFGPGTRLTVL.

This sequence joins TRBV20-1 and TRBJ2-1, with D unclear. The CDR3 runs 20 residues. The germline gives CDR1 DFQATT, CDR2 SNEGSKA (reference sequence). Trimming removed 4 bases from V and 0 bases from J, with 28 bases in between. CDR3 DNA: TGCAGTGCTAACACCTTCAGTGGGTCAGCCTTTAGAGGCTCCTACAATGAGCAGTTCTTC. It encodes CSANTFSGSAFRGSYNEQFF.

V gene TRBV4-2 combines with J gene TRBJ2-3; TRBD2 matches 11 bases. Trimming at V came to 4 bases and at J to 3 bases, leaving 3 bases not matched to a gene. CDR3 length: 15 residues. From germline, CDR1 is LGHNA and CDR2 YNFKEQ. The CDR3 DNA is TGTGCCAGCAGCCCGACTAGCGGGGCGACAGATACGCAGTATTTT. Translated: CASSPTSGATDTQYF.

The gene calls are TRBV12-3 or TRBV12-4 and TRBJ2-3, with TRBD2 identical over 7 bases. There are 16 residues in the CDR3. Trimming took 5 bases from V and 2 from J; bases not matched to a gene: 10. CDR3 nucleotides: TGTGCCAGCAGTCCCGGAACTAGCGACCTCACAGATACGCAGTATTTT. Translation gives CASSPGTSDLTDTQYF.

The chain employs TRBV12-3 or TRBV12-4 and TRBJ2-1, with D perhaps matching TRBD2 (5 bases). Trimming took off 2 bases at V and 0 bases at J, with 11 bases between the two ends. The CDR3 consists of 16 residues. In DNA form, the CDR3 reads TGTGCCAGCAGTTTAAGAGTAGGAGGCTCCTACAATGAGCAGTTCTTC. This encodes CASSLRVGGSYNEQFF.

This clonotype was recorded a few times. The chain carries TRBV20-1 and TRBJ2-7, with 9 positions matching TRBD1. CDR3 size: 15 residues. Germline loops: CDR1 DFQATT, CDR2 SNEGSKA (reference sequence). After removal of 0 bases from V and 1 base from J, the junction contained 4 bases not matched to a gene. The CDR3 region is CSARDLGQGSYEQYF. The CDR3 bases are TGCAGTGCTAGAGATTTAGGACAGGGGTCCTACGAGCAGTACTTC.